Reported below is one TCR beta chain. The CDR3 covers 12 residues. The J segment lost 5 bases and the V segment lost 6 bases, leaving 3 bases of the junction unmatched. Germline CDR1 reads MDHEN; CDR2 reads SYDVKM. This sample is part of a study of blood T cell repertoires in COVID-19. Study-wide background: Material from acute and convalescent COVID-19 was sourced from the United States, Italy and Spain. T cells, B-cell-depleted T cells, or PBMCs provided the cDNA or gDNA that served as material.

The authors' processing: Amplifying reference gene primers gave estimates of nucleated cell counts. Data came from immunoSEQ multiplex PCR; TCRdb stores just in-frame clones and leaves some out. Clone size and V and J calls were adopted from that table, with D and trimming inferred from the DNA. The data show hundreds of thousands of clones, roughly 87% seen once. For recovered donors of Cohort 3, there were two negative PCRs, clearance, or symptom resolution. Source material: PBMCs or T cells enriched from blood (not recorded which). The source of this sequence is a woman in her 30s who had recovered from COVID-19. The rearrangement uses TRBV28 and TRBJ1-2, with 7 positions matching TRBD1. CDR3 DNA sequence: TGTGCCAGCAGGGGGACAGTTTATGGCTACACCTTC. This gives the protein CASRGTVYGYTF.